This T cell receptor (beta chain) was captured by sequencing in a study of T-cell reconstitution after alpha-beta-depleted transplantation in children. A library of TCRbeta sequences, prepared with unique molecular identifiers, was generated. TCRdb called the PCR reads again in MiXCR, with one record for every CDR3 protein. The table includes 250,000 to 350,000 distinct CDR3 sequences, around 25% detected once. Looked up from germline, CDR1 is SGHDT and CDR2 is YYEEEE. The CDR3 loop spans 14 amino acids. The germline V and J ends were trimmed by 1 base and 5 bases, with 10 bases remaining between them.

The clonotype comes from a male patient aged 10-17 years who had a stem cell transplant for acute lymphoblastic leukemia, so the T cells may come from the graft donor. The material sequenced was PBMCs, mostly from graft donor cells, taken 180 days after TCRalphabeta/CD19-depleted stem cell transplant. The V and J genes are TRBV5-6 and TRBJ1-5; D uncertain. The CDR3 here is CASSLLSRDQPQHF. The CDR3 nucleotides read TGTGCCAGCAGCTTGCTCTCCCGGGATCAGCCCCAGCATTTT.